This TCR beta chain was found in a study of T cell responses to AZD1222 COVID-19 vaccine. With respect to this clone: Its target is not known.

The CDR3 sequence is 14 residues long. V lost 2 bases, J lost 8 bases, and 5 bases stayed unmatched. Germline V CDR1 and CDR2: MNHEY, SMNVEV (reference sequence). Sequencing used immunoSEQ multiplex PCR; TCRdb keeps in-frame clones, though not all of them. The repertoire holds 65,000 to 85,000 clones, around nine tenths seen once, with 5.2% in the top ten. Findings and caveats of the study: The breadth and depth of Spike-specific TCRs increased once two AZD1222 doses had been given. All repertoire sampling was performed exclusively after the peak T cell response. A mostly white British donor set with more females was recruited, and clonal diversity was possibly underestimated.

This TCR was recovered from an adult in good health. The sample in question was peripheral blood, obtained on day 0 of AZD1222 vaccination. This chain connects TRBV27 to TRBJ2-1, with TRBD1 identical over 8 bases. CDR3 DNA sequence: TGTGCCAGCAGTTTAGGCAGGGGGCCCTATGAGCAGTTCTTC. Its translation is CASSLGRGPYEQFF.